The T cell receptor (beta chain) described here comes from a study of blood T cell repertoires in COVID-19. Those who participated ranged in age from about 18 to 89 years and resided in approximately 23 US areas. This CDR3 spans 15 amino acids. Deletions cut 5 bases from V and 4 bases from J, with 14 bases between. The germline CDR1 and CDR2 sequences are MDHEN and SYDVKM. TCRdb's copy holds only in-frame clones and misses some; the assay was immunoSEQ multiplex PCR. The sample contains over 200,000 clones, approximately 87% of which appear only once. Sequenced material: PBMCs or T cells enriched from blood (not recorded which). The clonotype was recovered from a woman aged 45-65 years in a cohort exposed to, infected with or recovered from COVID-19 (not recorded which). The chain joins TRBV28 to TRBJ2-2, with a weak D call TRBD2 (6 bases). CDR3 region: CASSGVGGRTGELFF. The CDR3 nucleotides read TGTGCCAGCAGTGGGGTTGGAGGGCGCACCGGGGAGCTGTTTTTT. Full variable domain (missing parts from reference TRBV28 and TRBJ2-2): DVKVTQSSRYLVKRTGEKVFLECVQDMDHENMFWYRQDPGLGLRLIYFSYDVKMKEKGDIPEGYSVSREKKERFSLILESASTNQTSMYLCASSGVGGRTGELFFGEGSRLTVL.